There are many counts of the clone carrying this T cell receptor beta chain. Antigen unknown. The sample is drawn from a study of post-analysis software for immune sequencing data. The TCR beta cDNA libraries contained unique molecular identifiers. One entry per CDR3 protein, called by TCRdb with MiXCR from the PCR reads. The sample includes about 180,000 distinct CDR3 sequences, about 29% seen only once; the top ten take over 1.2%. Broader study findings: Strong co-clustering by F measure linked samples that shared a preparation batch. Those with multiple sclerosis, the patient group, showed significantly lower normalized Chao1 diversity than controls.

Sample: blood. The clonotype originates from a girl aged 10-17 years with multiple sclerosis.

CDR3 in amino acids: CASSATSGGNEQFF. The CDR3 region has the DNA TGTGCCAGCAGCGCTACTAGCGGGGGCAATGAGCAGTTCTTC. The chain uses TRBV4-2 and TRBJ2-1; 11 positions agree with TRBD2. With V trimmed by 5 bases and J by 6 bases, 3 bases remained unmatched. CDR3 length equals 14 residues. In germline, CDR1 is LGHNA, CDR2 YNFKEQ.